The following is a T cell receptor beta chain sequence with its context. As yet, its antigen is unknown. An input of about 0.5 to 1 ug of RNA was subjected to reverse transcription using random hexamers. The CDR3 of TCR beta was amplified by immunoSEQ multiplex PCR across 54 Vbeta and 13 Jbeta. In TCRdb, the immunoSEQ multiplex PCR reads were re-called with MiXCR into one record per CDR3 protein. This sample has 150,000 to 200,000 distinct CDR3 sequences, with about 93% found just once. Sequencing of TCR beta, carried out with a high-throughput approach, was applied to CD8+ and CD4+ T cells from the blood. The healthy controls were matched to patients by age and sex. This sample was included in a study of CD8 T cells in Susac syndrome. Study-level results: As acknowledged by the study, its TCR sequencing and HLA analysis included a relatively small number of individuals.

CDR3 length: 14 amino acids. Per germline, CDR1 SGHTA and CDR2 FQGNSA. V gave up 4 bases and J gave up 3 bases, with 13 bases separating them. Sequences were obtained from CD4+ T cells from PBMCs. J is TRBJ2-7 and V is TRBV7-2; D gene ambiguous. The sequence was collected from a human donor in good health. CDR3 protein: CASSSAPGHYEQYF. DNA for the CDR3: TGTGCCAGCAGCTCAGCCCCGGGCCACTACGAGCAGTACTTC.